This is a list of T cell receptor beta chains from one sample in a study of T cell responses to AZD1222 COVID-19 vaccine. Clones were read by immunoSEQ multiplex PCR, and TCRdb kept only the in-frame ones, dropping some. The profile shows just over 150,000 clones, 90% of them singletons. Sequenced material: peripheral blood, taken on day 0 of AZD1222 vaccination. These receptors originate from an adult in good health. Both conserved end residues are part of each CDR3. D genes are given only for firm matches. Size values are once, few and many counts, or a class for expanded clones, and some rows have none.

abundance: NA
v_gene: TRBV6-2/TRBV6-3
len: 14
d_gene: TRBD1
j_gene: TRBJ1-1
CDR3nt: TGTGCCAGCAGTTACGTGACAGGGCGAACTGAAGCTTTCTTT
CDR3aa: CASSYVTGRTEAFF

abundance: few
v_gene: TRBV27
len: 17
d_gene: NA
j_gene: TRBJ1-6
CDR3nt: TGTGCCAGCAGTTTATGGTCAGGGAGCTCCTATAATTCACCCCTCCACTTT
CDR3aa: CASSLWSGSSYNSPLHF

abundance: NA
v_gene: TRBV7-7
len: 15
d_gene: NA
j_gene: TRBJ2-1
CDR3nt: TGTGCCAGCAGCTTAGAGGGGGGGGCCTACAATGAGCAGTTCTTC
CDR3aa: CASSLEGGAYNEQFF

abundance: NA
v_gene: TRBV6-2/TRBV6-3
len: 17
d_gene: TRBD1
j_gene: TRBJ2-7
CDR3nt: TGTGCCAGCAGTTACTCGAAAAACCGGACAGGGCGCTACGAGCAGTACTTC
CDR3aa: CASSYSKNRTGRYEQYF

abundance: NA
v_gene: TRBV18
len: 13
d_gene: NA
j_gene: TRBJ1-1
CDR3nt: TGTGCCAGCTCACCCGGTACGCACACTGAAGCTTTCTTT
CDR3aa: CASSPGTHTEAFF

abundance: NA
v_gene: TRBV25-1
len: 11
d_gene: NA
j_gene: TRBJ2-7
CDR3nt: TGTGCCAGCAGTGAAGACTACGAGCAGTACTTC
CDR3aa: CASSEDYEQYF

abundance: NA
v_gene: TRBV27
len: 17
d_gene: TRBD1
j_gene: TRBJ1-3
CDR3nt: TGTGCCAGCAGACCCGGGACAGGTTTGAGCTCTGGAAACACCATATATTTT
CDR3aa: CASRPGTGLSSGNTIYF

abundance: NA
v_gene: TRBV19
len: 13
d_gene: NA
j_gene: TRBJ1-5
CDR3nt: TGTGCCAGTAGTCTCAACACAATTCAGCCCCAGCATTTT
CDR3aa: CASSLNTIQPQHF

abundance: NA
v_gene: TRBV7-9
len: 15
d_gene: TRBD1
j_gene: TRBJ2-7
CDR3nt: TGTGCCAGCAGTTCGTGGGACAGGGTAAAGGACGAGCAGTACTTC
CDR3aa: CASSSWDRVKDEQYF

abundance: NA
v_gene: TRBV11-2
len: 11
d_gene: NA
j_gene: TRBJ2-7
CDR3nt: TGTGCCAGCAGCTTACGGAACGAGCAGTACTTC
CDR3aa: CASSLRNEQYF

abundance: NA
v_gene: TRBV11-3
len: 13
d_gene: TRBD1
j_gene: TRBJ2-3
CDR3nt: TGTGCCAGCAGTAAACAGGGGACAGATACGCAGTATTTT
CDR3aa: CASSKQGTDTQYF

abundance: NA
v_gene: TRBV12-3/TRBV12-4
len: 13
d_gene: NA
j_gene: TRBJ2-5
CDR3nt: TGTGCCAGCAGTCCCCCGAACTGGGAGACCCAGTACTTC
CDR3aa: CASSPPNWETQYF

abundance: NA
v_gene: TRBV4-1
len: 16
d_gene: NA
j_gene: TRBJ2-7
CDR3nt: TGCGCCAGCAGCCAGACTCACCGGGACAAAAACTACGAGCAGTACTTC
CDR3aa: CASSQTHRDKNYEQYF

abundance: NA
v_gene: TRBV7-3
len: 13
d_gene: NA
j_gene: TRBJ2-3
CDR3nt: TGTGCCAGCAGCCCATGGGGTACAGATACGCAGTATTTT
CDR3aa: CASSPWGTDTQYF

abundance: NA
v_gene: TRBV25-1
len: 13
d_gene: NA
j_gene: TRBJ1-5
CDR3nt: TGTGCCAGCAGTGACAGGGAGGATCAGCCCCAGCATTTT
CDR3aa: CASSDREDQPQHF

abundance: NA
v_gene: TRBV11-3
len: 14
d_gene: NA
j_gene: TRBJ2-3
CDR3nt: TGTGCCAGCAGCTTAGATCGTGGCGGGGATACGCAGTATTTT
CDR3aa: CASSLDRGGDTQYF

abundance: NA
v_gene: TRBV10-3
len: 15
d_gene: TRBD1
j_gene: TRBJ1-2
CDR3nt: TGTGCCATCAGTGAGTATGAAGGACAGGGCTATGGCTACACCTTC
CDR3aa: CAISEYEGQGYGYTF

abundance: NA
v_gene: TRBV28
len: 14
d_gene: NA
j_gene: TRBJ2-2
CDR3nt: TGTGCCAGCAGTTTGGTGGGTTGGGCCGGGGAGCTGTTTTTT
CDR3aa: CASSLVGWAGELFF

abundance: NA
v_gene: TRBV11-2
len: 13
d_gene: NA
j_gene: TRBJ2-2
CDR3nt: TGTGCCAGCAGCTTAAGTGGCACCGGGGAGCTGTTTTTT
CDR3aa: CASSLSGTGELFF

abundance: NA
v_gene: TRBV7-2
len: 18
d_gene: NA
j_gene: TRBJ1-6
CDR3nt: TGTGCCAGCAGCTTAGCTACCATCGTTGGCTCCTATAATTCACCCCTCCACTTT
CDR3aa: CASSLATIVGSYNSPLHF

abundance: NA
v_gene: TRBV7-8
len: 13
d_gene: NA
j_gene: TRBJ1-1
CDR3nt: TGTGCCAGCAGCTTAGCGTTGAACACTGAAGCTTTCTTT
CDR3aa: CASSLALNTEAFF

abundance: NA
v_gene: TRBV4-3
len: 15
d_gene: NA
j_gene: TRBJ2-3
CDR3nt: TGCGCCAGCAGCCTTAGCGGAACTAGCACAGATACGCAGTATTTT
CDR3aa: CASSLSGTSTDTQYF

abundance: NA
v_gene: TRBV2
len: 13
d_gene: NA
j_gene: TRBJ2-7
CDR3nt: TGTGCCAGCAGCGCAGGGTACTCCTACGAGCAGTACTTC
CDR3aa: CASSAGYSYEQYF

abundance: few
v_gene: TRBV28
len: 16
d_gene: TRBD2
j_gene: TRBJ2-3
CDR3nt: TGTGCCAGCAGTTCGTTAGCGGGAAAGGGCACAGATACGCAGTATTTT
CDR3aa: CASSSLAGKGTDTQYF

abundance: NA
v_gene: TRBV29-1
len: 14
d_gene: NA
j_gene: TRBJ1-4
CDR3nt: TGCAGCGTTGGAAACGAACCACCTAATGAAAAACTGTTTTTT
CDR3aa: CSVGNEPPNEKLFF

abundance: NA
v_gene: TRBV27
len: 15
d_gene: NA
j_gene: TRBJ2-3
CDR3nt: TGTGCCAGCAGTTTATCGATAGCTACAGCAGATACGCAGTATTTT
CDR3aa: CASSLSIATADTQYF

abundance: NA
v_gene: TRBV27
len: 15
d_gene: NA
j_gene: TRBJ2-7
CDR3nt: TGTGCCAGCAGTTTATCAGCAGGGCCCATCGGGGAGCAGTACTTC
CDR3aa: CASSLSAGPIGEQYF

abundance: NA
v_gene: TRBV27
len: 17
d_gene: NA
j_gene: TRBJ2-2
CDR3nt: TGTGCCAGCAGTTTACCGTACCGGACAACGAACACCGGGGAGCTGTTTTTT
CDR3aa: CASSLPYRTTNTGELFF

abundance: NA
v_gene: TRBV12-3/TRBV12-4
len: 12
d_gene: NA
j_gene: TRBJ1-1
CDR3nt: TGTGCCAGCAGTTTAGCCGGTACTGAAGCTTTCTTT
CDR3aa: CASSLAGTEAFF

abundance: NA
v_gene: TRBV18
len: 15
d_gene: TRBD1
j_gene: TRBJ2-5
CDR3nt: TGTGCCAGCTCACCCGGGACAGGGGCACAAGAGACCCAGTACTTC
CDR3aa: CASSPGTGAQETQYF

abundance: NA
v_gene: TRBV4-1
len: 14
d_gene: NA
j_gene: TRBJ2-7
CDR3nt: TGCGCCAGCAGCCAAGACGGGCTAGCGTACGAGCAGTACTTC
CDR3aa: CASSQDGLAYEQYF

abundance: NA
v_gene: TRBV2
len: 17
d_gene: NA
j_gene: TRBJ1-1
CDR3nt: TGTGCCAGCAGTGAAAGTGCTGTCGCGGGACGCCCCTACGAAGCTTTCTTT
CDR3aa: CASSESAVAGRPYEAFF

abundance: NA
v_gene: TRBV7-9
len: 17
d_gene: NA
j_gene: TRBJ2-1
CDR3nt: TGTGCCAGCAGCCCGGTGGGGGCTGGACTGGTAGGAAATGAGCAGTTCTTC
CDR3aa: CASSPVGAGLVGNEQFF

abundance: few
v_gene: TRBV19
len: 14
d_gene: NA
j_gene: TRBJ2-7
CDR3nt: TGTGCCAGTAGTACCCTAGGCCCTCTGGACGAGCAGTACTTC
CDR3aa: CASSTLGPLDEQYF

abundance: NA
v_gene: TRBV7-2
len: 15
d_gene: TRBD2
j_gene: TRBJ2-2
CDR3nt: TGTGCCAGCAGCCCCCTTCTAGCGGGCACCGGGGAGCTGTTTTTT
CDR3aa: CASSPLLAGTGELFF

abundance: once
v_gene: TRBV6-6
len: 13
d_gene: NA
j_gene: TRBJ1-2
CDR3nt: TGTGCCAGCAGTTACGGAGGGTCTGGAGGCTACACCTTC
CDR3aa: CASSYGGSGGYTF

abundance: once
v_gene: TRBV9
len: 15
d_gene: NA
j_gene: TRBJ1-6
CDR3nt: TGTGCCAGCAGCGTATCTGTGGATTTAGGCTCACCCCTCCACTTT
CDR3aa: CASSVSVDLGSPLHF

abundance: NA
v_gene: TRBV28
len: 14
d_gene: TRBD1
j_gene: TRBJ2-7
CDR3nt: TGTGCCAGCAGGGAGGACAGGGGGCTGTACGAGCAGTACTTC
CDR3aa: CASREDRGLYEQYF

abundance: NA
v_gene: TRBV18
len: 15
d_gene: NA
j_gene: TRBJ1-2
CDR3nt: TGTGCCAGCTCACCAAGCGGTGACAGTAACTATGGCTACACCTTC
CDR3aa: CASSPSGDSNYGYTF